The entry that follows covers one T cell receptor (beta chain) sequence. Its antigen is not identified. CDR3 size: 15 residues. V lost 5 bases, J lost 7 bases, and 14 bases stayed unmatched. Germline CDR1 and CDR2: MNHEY and SMNVEV (reference sequence). The PCR used 60 Vbeta and 13 Jbeta primers. The protocol was immunoSEQ multiplex PCR, while the TCRdb copy is restricted to in-frame clones and leaves out a portion. The repertoire consists of around 160,000 clones, with approximately 79% occurring once and the leading ten covering about 1.9%. The data belong to a study of cytomegalovirus exposure and HLA in healthy donors. General study findings and limits: A later analysis found TCR association rates differed by HLA locus, highest for DRB1 and lowest for HLA-C. Being indistinguishable, some V segments were excluded, TRBV6-2 and TRBV6-3 among them. Per published reports, the classifier diagnosed cytomegalovirus status with high specificity and sensitivity. A later analysis showed that HLA-associated TCR beta chains had undergone more clonal expansion than equally common others.

Source material: PBMCs. The chain joins TRBV27 to TRBJ2-7, with 7 bases aligning to TRBD1. The receptor comes from a human donor in good health. CDR3 DNA: TGTGCCAGCAGTCCAAGACAGGGATCCCCCTTAGAGCAGTACTTC. It is translated as CASSPRQGSPLEQYF.